Below are 16 T cell receptor beta chains sequenced from a single sample in a study of blood T cell repertoires in COVID-19. Sequenced by immunoSEQ multiplex PCR; TCRdb stores in-frame clones only, minus some. The sample has around 200,000 clones, approximately 85% seen once. The sample comprised peripheral blood. Every receptor here comes from an elderly woman with acute or convalescent COVID-19.

This clone was picked up a small number of times. The chain employs TRBV9 and TRBJ2-1; D perhaps matches TRBD2 (5 bases). The CDR3 is made up of 16 amino acids. The germline gives CDR1 SGDLS, CDR2 YYNGEE. Trimming removed 3 bases at V and 0 bases at J, with 13 bases between. The CDR3 here is CASSARESSSYNEQFF. The CDR3 nucleotides read TGTGCCAGCAGCGCCCGGGAATCGAGCTCCTACAATGAGCAGTTCTTC.

V is TRBV5-4 and J is TRBJ2-5; 9 nucleotides line up with TRBD1. The CDR3 spans 14 residues. From germline, CDR1 is SGHNT and CDR2 YYREEE (reference sequence). The J segment lost 6 bases and the V segment lost 4 bases, leaving 7 bases of the junction unmatched. The CDR3 DNA follows: TGTGCCAGCAGCGATGGACAGGGGTCAAAGACCCAGTACTTC. Its protein is CASSDGQGSKTQYF.

The rearrangement links TRBV6-2 or TRBV6-3 to TRBJ1-4, with D unclear. Trimming removed 5 bases from V and 6 bases from J, with 22 bases in between. CDR1 is MNHEY and CDR2 is SVGEGT in the germline V gene. This CDR3 comprises 17 residues. For the CDR3, the DNA is TGTGCCAGCAGTACCCGTCTTCTAGGCCCAGAGGATGAAAAACTGTTTTTT. Residues: CASSTRLLGPEDEKLFF.

As DNA, the CDR3 is TGTGCCTGGACGGCTAGCGGATACAATGAGCAGTTCTTC. As protein: CAWTASGYNEQFF. The V and J genes are TRBV30 and TRBJ2-1; the match to TRBD2 covers 7 bases. This CDR3 has 13 residues. Germline CDR1 GTSNPN, CDR2 SVGIG (reference sequence). The J segment lost 4 bases and the V segment lost 4 bases, leaving 4 bases of the junction unmatched.

V usage is TRBV19 and J usage is TRBJ1-6; the match to TRBD1 covers 9 bases. This CDR3 has 15 residues. With V trimmed by 3 bases and J by 9 bases, 6 bases remained unmatched. Germline CDR1 is LNHDA and CDR2 is SQIVND (reference sequence). The CDR3 reads CASSIGGQGISPLHF. The CDR3 DNA follows: TGTGCCAGTAGTATCGGAGGACAGGGGATTTCACCCCTCCACTTT.

The rearrangement links TRBV4-1 to TRBJ2-5, with 12 bases identical to TRBD1. V lost 2 bases and J lost 5; bases outside the gene matches: 6. The CDR3 length is 16 residues. Looked up from germline, CDR1 is MGHRA and CDR2 is YSYEKL. CDR3 sequence reads: CASSQTGTGGFETQYF. For the CDR3, the DNA is TGCGCCAGCAGCCAAACCGGGACAGGGGGCTTCGAGACCCAGTACTTC.

The chain is built from TRBV5-1 and TRBJ1-3; 7 bases align to TRBD1. CDR1 is SGHRS, CDR2 YFSETQ, per germline. V shed 4 bases and J 1 base; nucleotides not matched to a gene: 5. This CDR3 has 15 residues. This CDR3 is CASSPRTGSGNTIYF. The CDR3 nucleotides are TGCGCCAGCAGCCCCCGGACAGGTTCTGGAAACACCATATATTTT.

This chain links TRBV27 with TRBJ2-6; perhaps TRBD2 as D (6 bases). Trimming took 0 bases from V and 6 from J, leaving 12 bases between them. Germline CDR1 and CDR2: MNHEY and SMNVEV (reference sequence). CDR3 length: 16 amino acids. CDR3 sequence (DNA): TGTGCCAGCAGTTTATCGCCGCGGGGAGAGGCCAACGTCCTGACTTTC. It is translated as CASSLSPRGEANVLTF.

The rearrangement uses TRBV7-2 and TRBJ1-5; D unclear. The CDR3 has 15 amino acids. V lost 2 bases and J lost 1, with 9 bases in between. Looked up from germline, CDR1 is SGHTA and CDR2 is FQGNSA. The CDR3 sequence: CASSLFGESNQPQHF. CDR3 bases: TGTGCCAGCAGCTTATTCGGTGAAAGCAATCAGCCCCAGCATTTT.

This chain connects TRBV19 to TRBJ1-5; maybe TRBD1 (6 bases). CDR3 length equals 14 residues. Germline CDR1 LNHDA, CDR2 SQIVND (reference sequence). V was cut by 4 bases and J by 7 bases, with 14 bases left in between. The CDR3 reads CASSRGQRVQPQHF. CDR3 nucleotides: TGTGCCAGTAGTAGAGGACAGAGGGTCCAGCCCCAGCATTTT.

The J gene is TRBJ2-3, the V gene TRBV2; TRBD2 might be the D (7 bases). The germline gives CDR1 SNHLY, CDR2 FYNNEI. The V and J ends lost 6 bases and 3 bases respectively, with 13 bases between them. This CDR3 contains 14 residues. CDR3 DNA sequence: TGTGCCAGCAGCGCACGGGGGGCTACAGATACGCAGTATTTT. Protein sequence: CASSARGATDTQYF.

This clone was seen just once. This sequence joins TRBV11-2 and TRBJ2-1, with D possibly matching TRBD2 (6 bases). Trimming cost V 2 bases and J 0 bases, with 8 bases left between them. This CDR3 comprises 15 residues. Germline assignment: CDR1 SGHAT and CDR2 FQNNGV. In nucleotides, the CDR3 is TGTGCCAGCAGCTTATTAGCGGCCTCCTACAATGAGCAGTTCTTC. Translated: CASSLLAASYNEQFF.

The chain recombines TRBV6-6 with TRBJ1-5; unclear D gene. There are 14 residues in the CDR3. V was trimmed by 0 bases and J by 4 bases, leaving 7 bases between them. Germline V gene sequence: CDR1 MNHNY, CDR2 SVGAGI (reference sequence). The CDR3 bases are TGTGCCAGCAGTTACTCGGTCAGGAATCAGCCCCAGCATTTT. Protein product: CASSYSVRNQPQHF.

V gene TRBV12-5 combines with J gene TRBJ1-1, with 7 bases matching TRBD1. Germline loops: CDR1 LGHNT, CDR2 FRNRAP. V was pared by 11 bases and J by 2 bases, with 8 bases of the junction left unmatched. This CDR3 comprises 13 residues. The CDR3 here is CAGRVGGNTEAFF. DNA of the CDR3: TGTGCTGGTAGAGTAGGGGGCAACACTGAAGCTTTCTTT.

CDR3 amino acids: CASSLSGAPDTQYF. CDR3 in DNA: TGTGCCAGCAGCCTAAGCGGGGCGCCGGATACGCAGTATTTT. The rearrangement uses TRBV7-2 and TRBJ2-3, with 7 bases identical to TRBD2. V was pared by 5 bases and J by 6 bases, with 8 bases of the junction left unmatched. The CDR3 sequence is 14 residues long. The germline gives CDR1 SGHTA, CDR2 FQGNSA.

J is TRBJ1-6 and V is TRBV27; D unresolved. Germline CDR1 is MNHEY and CDR2 is SMNVEV (reference sequence). Trimming took off 9 bases at V and 4 bases at J, with 10 bases between the two ends. The length of the CDR3 is 13 residues. CDR3: CASGMEYNSPLHF. The CDR3 DNA follows: TGTGCCAGTGGAATGGAGTATAATTCACCCCTCCACTTT.